Following are 6 T cell receptor beta chains from one sample sequenced in a study of PD-1 blockade in mismatch repair-deficient tumors. The data were produced by immunoSEQ multiplex PCR, yet TCRdb's version contains in-frame clones alone and is incomplete. Counted here are over 100,000 clones, 60% to 85% occurring once; the ten biggest clones make up roughly 4.8%. Here the sequenced sample was peripheral blood, taken approximately 64 weeks after starting pembrolizumab. These receptors were taken from an adult with mismatch repair-deficient cancer.

In the case of this clone: Compared with germline, one end of the junction differs, possibly owing to a read error. This chain joins TRBV7-7 and TRBJ2-1; D call uncertain. CDR3 length: 14 residues. CDR1 is SSHAT, CDR2 FNYEAQ, per germline (reference sequence). CDR3 in DNA: TGTGCTAGCAGCTTCGAGCCCATGAACAATGAGCAGTTCTTC. Amino acid sequence: CASSFEPMNNEQFF.

The chain couples TRBV7-3 to TRBJ1-1; D is possibly TRBD1 (5 bases). V lost 5 bases and J 1 base, leaving 8 bases between the germline ends. This CDR3 has 13 amino acids. Per germline, CDR1 SGHTA and CDR2 FQGTGA. The CDR3 spells CASSTDRNTEAFF. The CDR3 nucleotides are TGTGCCAGCAGCACCGACAGGAACACTGAAGCTTTCTTT.

A single count supports this clone. The chain employs TRBV11-2 and TRBJ2-5, with 7 bases matching TRBD2. V lost 10 bases and J lost 3; bases outside the gene matches: 11. Germline assignment: CDR1 SGHAT and CDR2 FQNNGV. The CDR3 consists of 14 residues. DNA for the CDR3: TGTGCCACAGCCGGGGCTAGCGGAAAAGAGACCCAGTACTTC. This codes for CATAGASGKETQYF. Looking up the rest from reference TRBV11-2 and TRBJ2-5 gives the full variable domain: EAGVAQSPRYKIIEKRQSVAFWCNPISGHATLYWYQQILGQGPKLLIQFQNNGVVDDSQLPKDRFSAERLKGVDSTLKIQPAKLEDSAVYLCATAGASGKETQYFGPGTRLLVL.

V and J are TRBV27 and TRBJ2-2; 10 nucleotides agree with TRBD2. CDR1 and CDR2 from the germline V gene are MNHEY and SMNVEV (reference sequence). The CDR3 is 15 residues long. V shed 5 bases and J 4 bases; nucleotides not matched to a gene: 4. The CDR3 DNA is TGTGCCAGCAGTCCACGGACTAGCGGCACCGGGGAGCTGTTTTTT. It translates to CASSPRTSGTGELFF.

The chain employs TRBV5-1 and TRBJ2-1; D is unclear. CDR3 length: 15 residues. Trimming removed 2 bases at V and 4 bases at J, with 13 bases between. The V gene's germline CDR1 is SGHRS and CDR2 YFSETQ. This CDR3 is CASSFSARQYNEQFF. The DNA for the CDR3 is TGCGCCAGCAGCTTCTCGGCCAGGCAATACAATGAGCAGTTCTTC.

The chain recombines TRBV7-2 with TRBJ2-7, with D unresolved. The length of the CDR3 is 14 residues. Trimming took 5 bases from V and 4 from J, leaving 15 bases between them. Per the germline V gene, CDR1 is SGHTA and CDR2 is FQGNSA. The CDR3 DNA follows: TGTGCCAGCAGCCCATCCAGTCGGATTTACGAGCAGTACTTC. It specifies CASSPSSRIYEQYF.